One sample yielded the 26 T cell receptor beta chains listed below, sequenced in a study of cytomegalovirus exposure and HLA in healthy donors. Amplification used 60 Vbeta primers and 13 Jbeta primers. Libraries were prepared by immunoSEQ multiplex PCR; TCRdb keeps only in-frame clonotypes and omits some of them. The sample contains roughly 99,000 clones, about four fifths of which appear only once. Sequencing used PBMCs. The origin of the receptors is a male donor in good health and CMV-seropositive.

The genes are TRBV13 and TRBJ2-1, with D perhaps matching TRBD1 (5 bases). Trimming removed 2 bases at V and 7 bases at J, with 9 bases between. Germline values: CDR1 PRHDT, CDR2 FYEKMQ (reference sequence). This CDR3 has 13 amino acids. The DNA for the CDR3 is TGTGCCAGCAGCTTAAGGCAGGGTAATGAGCAGTTCTTC. Its protein product is CASSLRQGNEQFF.

The chain couples TRBV9 to TRBJ2-1; TRBD2 matches 10 bases. Germline assignment: CDR1 SGDLS and CDR2 YYNGEE. Trimming took 0 bases from V and 7 from J; bases not matched to a gene: 16. This CDR3 is built from 19 residues. The DNA of the CDR3 is TGTGCCAGCAGCGTAGGGAGCGGGGGGGGCGAGATCATGGGGAATGAGCAGTTCTTC. This gives the protein CASSVGSGGGEIMGNEQFF.

The V gene is TRBV4-1, the J gene TRBJ2-7; a weak D match, TRBD1 (6 bases). Germline values: CDR1 MGHRA, CDR2 YSYEKL. The CDR3 runs to 14 residues. V was shortened by 4 bases and J by 1 base, with 11 bases between the two germline ends. This CDR3 reads CASSPGTQSYEQYF. The CDR3 region has the DNA TGCGCCAGCAGCCCGGGGACACAATCCTACGAGCAGTACTTC.

The CDR3 spells CASSSDREGYGYTF. The CDR3 DNA follows: TGTGCCAGCTCATCGGACAGGGAAGGATATGGCTACACCTTC. The chain links TRBV18 to TRBJ1-2; 8 positions match TRBD1. The CDR3 extends over 14 amino acids. The ends lost 5 bases at V and 5 bases at J; junction bases unmatched: 7. Looked up from germline, CDR1 is KGHSH and CDR2 is LQKENI.

The chain carries TRBV5-1 and TRBJ2-5; the D gene is possibly TRBD1 (6 bases). The CDR3 runs to 15 residues. Germline V gene sequence: CDR1 SGHRS, CDR2 YFSETQ. The ends were cut back, 6 bases at V and 4 bases at J, with 19 bases in the middle. The CDR3 is CASTQGHLTGETQYF. The CDR3, as DNA: TGCGCCAGCACCCAGGGACATCTTACGGGAGAGACCCAGTACTTC.

J is TRBJ2-6 and V is TRBV29-1; the D gene is possibly TRBD2 (5 bases). This CDR3 has 18 amino acids. Trimming cost V 2 bases and J 0 bases, with 17 bases left between them. Germline V CDR1 and CDR2: SQVTM, ANQGSEA. CDR3 in DNA: TGCAGCGTTGAAAGCGGTCTCCCCTCCCTCTCTGGGGCCAACGTCCTGACTTTC. It is translated as CSVESGLPSLSGANVLTF. The full variable domain, its missing parts supplied by reference TRBV29-1 and TRBJ2-6, is SAVISQKPSRDICQRGTSLTIQCQVDSQVTMMFWYRQQPGQSLTLIATANQGSEATYESGFVIDKFPISRPNLTFSTLTVSNMSPEDSSIYLCSVESGLPSLSGANVLTFGAGSRLTVL.

The V and J genes are TRBV7-9 and TRBJ2-1; 11 positions match TRBD2. J lost 9 bases, V lost 5 bases, and 9 bases had no gene match. Germline V gene sequence: CDR1 SEHNR, CDR2 FQNEAQ (reference sequence). The CDR3 consists of 15 residues. CDR3 amino acids: CASSRGLAGGGEQFF. CDR3 DNA: TGTGCCAGCAGCCGTGGTCTAGCGGGGGGCGGTGAGCAGTTCTTC.

This chain links TRBV7-6 with TRBJ2-7, with TRBD1 identical over 7 bases. Germline lookup yields CDR1 SGHVS and CDR2 FNYEAQ. The CDR3 totals 14 residues. V trimming: 1 base; J trimming: 6 bases; junction bases outside the gene matches: 6. The CDR3 is CASSLGIRGSEQYF. The CDR3 bases are TGTGCCAGCAGCTTAGGTATCAGGGGGAGCGAGCAGTACTTC.

This chain links TRBV30 with TRBJ1-2; the D is unclear. The germline CDR1 and CDR2 sequences are GTSNPN and SVGIG (reference sequence). CDR3 size: 13 residues. The V end lost 1 base, the J end lost 2 bases, and 8 bases lay between the germline ends. The CDR3 region has the DNA TGTGCCTGGAGTGCCCCGGGGAACTATGGCTACACCTTC. This codes for CAWSAPGNYGYTF.

The J gene is TRBJ2-1, the V gene TRBV30, with 9 bases identical to TRBD1. V dropped 0 bases and J dropped 5; count of bases not matched to a gene: 20. This CDR3 comprises 20 residues. Germline values: CDR1 GTSNPN, CDR2 SVGIG (reference sequence). CDR3 in amino acids: CAWSVKGGTGRNRGDNEQFF. The CDR3 DNA sequence: TGTGCCTGGAGTGTAAAAGGCGGGACAGGGCGGAATAGGGGGGACAATGAGCAGTTCTTC. The complete variable domain, with remaining parts taken from reference TRBV30 and TRBJ2-1, reads SQTIHQWPATLVQPVGSPLSLECTVEGTSNPNLYWYRQAAGRGLQLLFYSVGIGQISSEVPQNLSASRPQDRQFILSSKKLLLSDSGFYLCAWSVKGGTGRNRGDNEQFFGPGTRLTVL.

V and J are TRBV6-5 and TRBJ1-2, with 7 bases matching TRBD1. Germline V CDR1 and CDR2: MNHEY, SVGAGI. The V and J ends lost 5 bases and 6 bases, in that order; junction bases with no gene match: 6. The CDR3 spans 13 residues. The CDR3 is CASSGTVTDGYTF. For the CDR3, the DNA is TGTGCCAGCAGTGGGACAGTAACCGATGGCTACACCTTC.

The V call is TRBV30, the J call TRBJ2-1; 12 bases map to TRBD1. This CDR3 has 13 residues. The V gene's germline CDR1 is GTSNPN and CDR2 SVGIG (reference sequence). With V trimmed by 5 bases and J by 12 bases, 8 bases remained unmatched. CDR3 protein: CAWSRDRGPGQFF. CDR3 in DNA: TGTGCCTGGTCCCGGGACAGGGGGCCGGGGCAGTTCTTC.

This sequence joins TRBV19 and TRBJ1-2; no clear D gene. This CDR3 contains 13 residues. The germline CDR1 and CDR2 sequences are LNHDA and SQIVND (reference sequence). Trimming took 5 bases from V and 4 from J, leaving 11 bases between them. The CDR3 here is CASSGSGPYGYTF. The CDR3 nucleotides read TGTGCCAGTAGTGGTTCCGGTCCCTATGGCTACACCTTC.

V is TRBV6-1 and J is TRBJ2-7; TRBD2 is a possible D gene (6 bases). V was trimmed by 0 bases and J by 3 bases, leaving 12 bases between them. This CDR3 spans 15 amino acids. CDR1 and CDR2 (germline): MNHNS, SASEGT. Here the CDR3 DNA reads TGTGCCAGCAGTGAAGCGGACGGGGGTCGCTACGAGCAGTACTTC. Translation gives CASSEADGGRYEQYF.

The J gene is TRBJ1-2, the V gene TRBV5-6, with 7 bases fitting TRBD1. V was clipped by 1 base and J by 8 bases; unmatched bases: 14. The length of the CDR3 is 16 residues. CDR1 is SGHDT, CDR2 YYEEEE, per germline. DNA for the CDR3: TGTGCCAGCAGCTTGCGAGGGACAGAGGCTCTACGGGGCTACACCTTC. Encoded protein: CASSLRGTEALRGYTF.

This clone turned up a few times. The chain is built from TRBV19 and TRBJ1-5; D is unclear. The V end was cut by 1 base, the J end by 2 bases, with 12 bases between. Germline CDR1 reads LNHDA; CDR2 reads SQIVND (reference sequence). The CDR3 covers 16 residues. CDR3 nucleotide sequence: TGTGCCAGTAGTATAGGGCGAGGGCCCGGCAATCAGCCCCAGCATTTT. Translation: CASSIGRGPGNQPQHF.

This clone has only a few counts. This sequence joins TRBV6-5 and TRBJ2-5; TRBD2 matches at 7 bases. Germline V gene data show CDR1 as MNHEY and CDR2 as SVGAGI. Trimming cost V 5 bases and J 4 bases; bases outside gene matches: 4. The CDR3 length is 13 residues. CDR3 sequence: CASSPGLGETQYF. In DNA form, the CDR3 reads TGTGCCAGCAGTCCCGGACTAGGAGAGACCCAGTACTTC.

This clone was counted a few times. The V and J genes are TRBV6-6 and TRBJ2-2; TRBD2 matches at 13 bases. V lost 6 bases to trimming and J lost 4 bases; unmatched junction nucleotides: 2. Per germline, CDR1 MNHNY and CDR2 SVGAGI (reference sequence). The CDR3 contains 15 residues. The CDR3, as DNA: TGTGCCAGCAGACTAGCGGGGGGGTTCACCGGGGAGCTGTTTTTT. This gives the protein CASRLAGGFTGELFF.

CDR3 in amino acids: CASSASFAEKQYF. The CDR3 DNA is TGTGCCAGCAGCGCCAGCTTCGCGGAGAAGCAGTACTTC. The rearrangement uses TRBV9 and TRBJ2-7; D uncertain. V lost 3 bases and J 8 bases, leaving 15 bases between the germline ends. CDR3 length: 13 amino acids. CDR1 is SGDLS, CDR2 YYNGEE, per germline.

The chain is built from TRBV7-2 and TRBJ1-5; no clear D gene. CDR1 is SGHTA, CDR2 FQGNSA, per germline. V was cut by 4 bases and J by 2 bases, with 9 bases left in between. The CDR3 has 14 amino acids. CDR3 residues: CASSSTYGNQPQHF. In nucleotides, the CDR3 is TGTGCCAGCAGCTCGACATATGGCAATCAGCCCCAGCATTTT. The complete variable domain, with remaining parts taken from reference TRBV7-2 and TRBJ1-5, reads GAGVSQSPSNKVTEKGKDVELRCDPISGHTALYWYRQSLGQGLEFLIYFQGNSAPDKSGLPSDRFSAERTGGSVSTLTIQRTQQEDSAVYLCASSSTYGNQPQHFGDGTRLSIL.

The chain carries TRBV2 and TRBJ2-5; TRBD2 matches 7 bases. This CDR3 is built from 16 residues. Trimming at V came to 4 bases and at J to 4 bases, leaving 12 bases not matched to a gene. Germline CDR1 SNHLY, CDR2 FYNNEI. The CDR3 region is CASSAEWGGKGETQYF. CDR3 coding DNA: TGTGCCAGCAGTGCTGAATGGGGGGGGAAGGGAGAGACCCAGTACTTC.

The gene calls are TRBV9 and TRBJ1-3, with a possible D match to TRBD1 (5 bases). The germline V gene encodes CDR1 SGDLS and CDR2 YYNGEE. The CDR3 runs 19 residues. V was cut by 0 bases and J by 0 bases, with 19 bases left in between. CDR3 bases: TGTGCCAGCAGCGTAGCTTTAGCGGTAGGACACGACTCTGGAAACACCATATATTTT. This encodes CASSVALAVGHDSGNTIYF. The full variable domain, with the rest looked up from reference TRBV9 and TRBJ1-3, is DSGVTQTPKHLITATGQRVTLRCSPRSGDLSVYWYQQSLDQGLQFLIQYYNGEERAKGNILERFSAQQFPDLHSELNLSSLELGDSALYFCASSVALAVGHDSGNTIYFGEGSWLTVV.

This clone has only a few counts. This rearrangement joins TRBV30 to TRBJ1-1, with D possibly being TRBD1 (5 bases). The CDR3 runs 13 residues. The germline V gene has CDR1 GTSNPN and CDR2 SVGIG (reference sequence). The V end lost 2 bases, the J end lost 6 bases, and 13 bases lay between the germline ends. The CDR3 nucleotides are TGTGCCTGGAGTACTACAGGCCGGGCTGAAGCTTTCTTT. Translating gives CAWSTTGRAEAFF.

V gene TRBV30 combines with J gene TRBJ1-4; possible D gene TRBD1, 5 bases. The germline V and J ends were trimmed by 6 bases and 7 bases, with 12 bases remaining between them. Per germline, CDR1 GTSNPN and CDR2 SVGIG (reference sequence). The CDR3 covers 12 residues. CDR3 in amino acids: CACRGAGEKLFF. CDR3 bases: TGTGCCTGCCGTGGGGCAGGTGAAAAACTGTTTTTT. The whole variable domain, filled in from reference TRBV30 and TRBJ1-4, reads SQTIHQWPATLVQPVGSPLSLECTVEGTSNPNLYWYRQAAGRGLQLLFYSVGIGQISSEVPQNLSASRPQDRQFILSSKKLLLSDSGFYLCACRGAGEKLFFGSGTQLSVL.

The gene calls are TRBV7-3 and TRBJ1-2; 7 nucleotides agree with TRBD1. The germline V gene has CDR1 SGHTA and CDR2 FQGTGA. J gave up 6 bases and V 5 bases, and 6 bases lay outside the gene matches. The CDR3 is 13 amino acids. The CDR3 sequence: CASSPRQGDGYTF. DNA of the CDR3: TGTGCCAGCAGCCCCAGACAGGGTGATGGCTACACCTTC.

This chain links TRBV30 with TRBJ2-3; TRBD2 matches 7 bases. This CDR3 is 15 amino acids long. V lost 0 bases, J lost 1 base, and 4 bases stayed unmatched. From germline, CDR1 is GTSNPN and CDR2 SVGIG (reference sequence). The CDR3 bases are TGTGCCTGGAGTGTACGAAGCGGGGGCACAGATACGCAGTATTTT. Translation gives CAWSVRSGGTDTQYF.